This T cell receptor beta chain appears in the sequencing data of a study of CD8+CD57+ T cells in acquired aplastic anemia. The wider study: DNA from sorted CD4+ and CD8+ cells averaged roughly 3.2 ug.

Patients picked for sequencing had shown CD8+CD57+ cell expansion detected by flow cytometry. Severe acquired aplastic anemia affected all patients. Genomic DNA, serving as template, underwent TCR beta VDJ and CDR3 profiling. TCRdb re-called the reads with MiXCR, one entry per CDR3 protein. The sample records about 180,000 distinct CDR3 sequences, around half being singletons. Germline V CDR1 and CDR2: LNHDA, SQIVND (reference sequence). This CDR3 spans 15 amino acids. V gave up 6 bases and J gave up 2 bases; unmatched junction bases: 4. This clonotype occurred many times. The chain employs TRBV19 and TRBJ2-1; TRBD2 matches at 10 bases. This sequence originates from a human donor with aplastic anemia. Material: sorted CD4+, CD8+, or CD8+CD57+ T cells (not recorded which) from PBMCs. CDR3 nucleotides: TGTGCCAGTAGCTTACTAGCGGGGACCTACAATGAGCAGTTCTTC. It is translated as CASSLLAGTYNEQFF.